This T cell receptor (beta chain) was captured by sequencing in a study of cytomegalovirus exposure and HLA in healthy donors. Regarding this clone: The antigen is unknown.

Whole-study findings and limits: A few CMV-associated chains proved CMV antigen-specific in vitro. One variant, a missense change in DCLRE1C, was linked in a later analysis to TCR beta V- and J-gene trimming. Generally TCR sequences proved uncommon, though certain public TCRs appeared in numerous donors.

Regarding donors, all were healthy bone marrow donors. This PCR relied on a set of 60 Vbeta primers and 13 Jbeta primers. Profiling relied on immunoSEQ multiplex PCR, and the TCRdb table lists in-frame clones only, not all of them. The profile shows approximately 160,000 clones, almost 85% of them singletons. The CDR3 loop spans 18 amino acids. V shed 0 bases and J shed 0 bases, with 16 bases lying between them. Sequencing was done on a sample of PBMCs. The rearrangement uses TRBV5-3 and TRBJ1-5; D unclear. TRBV5-3 is identified as an open reading frame with a role that is uncertain. The source is a man in his thirties or forties in good health and CMV-seropositive. This CDR3 is CARSLAERQVSSNQPQHF. CDR3 DNA sequence: TGTGCCAGAAGCTTGGCTGAGCGGCAGGTCTCTAGCAATCAGCCCCAGCATTTT.